The 27 T cell receptor beta chains in this list originate from one sample, sequenced in a study of T cell responses to AZD1222 COVID-19 vaccine. TCRdb's table, derived via immunoSEQ multiplex PCR, lists solely in-frame clones and lacks some. The sample comprises about 120,000 clones, about nine tenths of which are singletons, and approximately 1.2% rests with the top ten. This specimen consisted of peripheral blood, obtained on day 0 of AZD1222 vaccination. The receptors derive from an adult in good health.

CDR3 protein: CASSLEGQRAGNTIYF. CDR3 sequence (DNA): TGTGCCAGCAGCTTAGAAGGGCAGCGAGCTGGAAACACCATATATTTT. The gene calls are TRBV7-9 and TRBJ1-3, with unresolved D. The germline CDR1 and CDR2 sequences are SEHNR and FQNEAQ (reference sequence). Between the trimmed V and J ends, which lost 1 base and 2 bases, there was a span of 12 bases. The CDR3 runs to 16 residues.

The chain joins TRBV15 to TRBJ1-6; D gene unclear. The germline V and J ends were trimmed by 0 bases and 9 bases, with 6 bases remaining between them. Germline loops: CDR1 LNHNV, CDR2 YYDKDF (reference sequence). The CDR3 contains 13 residues. The CDR3 DNA is TGTGCCACCAGCAGAGATCGGGGTTCACCCCTCCACTTT. It is translated as CATSRDRGSPLHF.

The V call is TRBV3-1 (or the pseudogene TRBV3-2), the J call TRBJ1-1; 7 nucleotides line up with TRBD1. The V and J ends lost 1 base and 3 bases, in that order; junction bases with no gene match: 8. The CDR3 contains 16 residues. Germline loops: CDR1 LGHDT, CDR2 YNNKEL (reference sequence). CDR3 loop: CASSQATGLVDTEAFF. DNA of the CDR3: TGTGCCAGCAGCCAAGCGACAGGGTTAGTAGACACTGAAGCTTTCTTT.

The chain joins TRBV5-1 to TRBJ1-4, with D uncertain. V was pared by 2 bases and J by 4 bases, with 9 bases between. This CDR3 is built from 14 residues. The germline CDR1 and CDR2 sequences are SGHRS and YFSETQ. CDR3 nucleotide sequence: TGCGCCAGCAGCTTAGGGCAAAATAATGAAAAACTGTTTTTT. Translating it yields CASSLGQNNEKLFF.

This CDR3 is CASSPNGQGANYGYTF. CDR3 sequence (DNA): TGTGCCAGCTCACCCAACGGGCAGGGAGCTAACTATGGCTACACCTTC. The V gene is TRBV18, the J gene TRBJ1-2; TRBD1 is a possible D gene (5 bases). V dropped 3 bases and J dropped 0 bases, with 14 bases sitting between them. Germline lookup yields CDR1 KGHSH and CDR2 LQKENI. The CDR3 contains 16 residues.

This chain connects TRBV6-2 or TRBV6-3 to TRBJ2-7; either TRBD1 or TRBD2 may fit D (5 bases each). V was pared by 6 bases and J by 2 bases, with 14 bases between. The CDR3 sequence is 14 residues long. CDR1 and CDR2 from the germline V gene are MNHEY and SVGEGT. CDR3 amino acids: CASSPLGATYEQYF. CDR3 DNA: TGTGCCAGCAGCCCACTCGGGGCTACCTACGAGCAGTACTTC.

The gene calls are TRBV23-1 and TRBJ1-2; maybe TRBD1 (6 bases). TRBV23-1 is classed as an ORF, of uncertain function. This CDR3 has 15 amino acids. V shed 2 bases and J shed 5 bases, with 15 bases lying between them. CDR3 in DNA: TGCGCCAGCAGTCAACCGCCGGGACAAGGGTATGGCTACACCTTC. Translation: CASSQPPGQGYGYTF.

The chain carries TRBV7-2 and TRBJ1-2; 8 bases agree with TRBD1. Germline V gene data show CDR1 as SGHTA and CDR2 as FQGNSA. The CDR3 consists of 15 residues. V shed 2 bases, J shed 5 bases, and the junction held 7 bases outside the gene matches. The CDR3 sequence: CASSLSFGQGYGYTF. CDR3 nucleotide sequence: TGTGCCAGCAGCTTATCTTTCGGACAGGGATATGGCTACACCTTC.

This rearrangement joins TRBV5-1 to TRBJ2-7, with D unresolved. CDR3 length: 15 amino acids. Germline V lookup: CDR1 SGHRS, CDR2 YFSETQ. The V gene lost 0 bases and the J gene lost 3 bases, with 13 bases spanning the gap. DNA for the CDR3: TGCGCCAGCAGCTTGGGCCTCGGATGGAACTACGAGCAGTACTTC. Translating it yields CASSLGLGWNYEQYF.

The chain couples TRBV2 to TRBJ2-7; 9 bases agree with TRBD1. The CDR3 runs 17 residues. Germline trimming cut 6 bases from V and 4 bases from J; bases unmatched to any gene: 16. CDR1 and CDR2 from the germline V gene are SNHLY and FYNNEI. The CDR3 DNA reads as TGTGCCAGCAGCCCAACCTTCTACAGGGGGCTGGGGTACGAGCAGTACTTC. Amino acid sequence: CASSPTFYRGLGYEQYF.

This chain joins TRBV7-6 and TRBJ2-1; TRBD2 matches 8 bases. Germline values: CDR1 SGHVS, CDR2 FNYEAQ. J was trimmed by 0 bases and V by 1 base; bases with no gene match: 11. This CDR3 region has 19 residues. CDR3 DNA: TGTGCCAGCAGCTTAGTTGGGACTAGGTATCGGAGCTCCTACAATGAGCAGTTCTTC. Translating gives CASSLVGTRYRSSYNEQFF.

This chain links TRBV5-1 with TRBJ2-7; D is possibly TRBD2 (7 bases). The V gene's germline CDR1 is SGHRS and CDR2 YFSETQ. V was trimmed by 1 base and J by 3 bases, leaving 14 bases between them. The CDR3 loop spans 15 amino acids. CDR3 sequence reads: CASSLRGGGIYEQYF. The CDR3 DNA sequence: TGCGCCAGCAGCTTGAGAGGCGGGGGCATCTACGAGCAGTACTTC.

The CDR3 here is CASSLQLAATNEKLFF. The CDR3 bases are TGCGCCAGCAGCTTGCAACTCGCTGCAACTAATGAAAAACTGTTTTTT. The rearrangement uses TRBV5-1 and TRBJ1-4, with D unclear. Trimming took off 1 base at V and 0 bases at J, with 10 bases between the two ends. Germline CDR1 SGHRS, CDR2 YFSETQ. This CDR3 comprises 16 residues. The entire variable domain, with the rest obtained from reference TRBV5-1 and TRBJ1-4, is as follows: KAGVTQTPRYLIKTRGQQVTLSCSPISGHRSVSWYQQTPGQGLQFLFEYFSETQRNKGNFPGRFSGRQFSNSRSEMNVSTLELGDSALYLCASSLQLAATNEKLFFGSGTQLSVL.

The CDR3 loop is CASRQGSLFSGYTF. The DNA for the CDR3 is TGCGCCAGCAGACAGGGGAGTCTCTTCTCTGGCTACACCTTC. This sequence joins TRBV4-1 and TRBJ1-2; 7 bases agree with TRBD1. The CDR3 runs 14 residues. Germline values: CDR1 MGHRA, CDR2 YSYEKL. V lost 6 bases to trimming and J lost 7 bases; unmatched junction nucleotides: 11.

V is TRBV3-1 (or the pseudogene TRBV3-2) and J is TRBJ1-2; TRBD1 matches at 8 bases. The trim removed 1 base at V and 14 bases at J, leaving 9 bases unmatched. The CDR3 runs to 13 residues. Germline assignment: CDR1 LGHDT and CDR2 YNNKEL (reference sequence). As DNA, the CDR3 is TGTGCCAGCAGCCAAGGACGGGACAGGTCGGGTACCTTC. Translated: CASSQGRDRSGTF.

The CDR3 DNA reads as TGCGCCAGCAGACGAAACGACGAGCAGTACTTC. Residues: CASRRNDEQYF. The chain links TRBV4-3 to TRBJ2-7; D is undetermined. The V gene's germline CDR1 is LGHNA and CDR2 YSLEER. V shed 6 bases and J shed 5 bases, with 8 bases lying between them. The CDR3 sequence is 11 residues long.

This clone has a handful of counts. This chain connects TRBV3-1 (or the pseudogene TRBV3-2) to TRBJ1-1; D ambiguous. Trimming pared 7 bases from V and 3 bases from J, leaving 15 bases between. The CDR3 covers 14 residues. From germline, CDR1 is LGHDT and CDR2 YNNKEL (reference sequence). The CDR3, as DNA: TGTGCCAGCACGCAAGGGAATCTGGACACTGAAGCTTTCTTT. Translating gives CASTQGNLDTEAFF.

This chain connects TRBV14 to TRBJ1-2, with a possible D match to TRBD1 (6 bases). There are 15 residues in the CDR3. Germline lookup yields CDR1 SGHDN and CDR2 FVKESK. V was cut by 4 bases and J by 0 bases, with 12 bases left in between. The CDR3 DNA sequence: TGTGCCAGCAGCCGCACAGGGTGGGCTAACTATGGCTACACCTTC. Amino acids: CASSRTGWANYGYTF.

The genes are TRBV4-2 and TRBJ1-5; TRBD1 matches 11 bases. CDR3 length equals 17 residues. V was clipped by 4 bases and J by 2 bases; unmatched bases: 7. Germline CDR1 and CDR2: LGHNA and YNFKEQ. The DNA of the CDR3 is TGTGCCAGCAGCCCACCGGGACAGGGGGTGGGCAATCAGCCCCAGCATTTT. The encoded protein is CASSPPGQGVGNQPQHF.

The chain uses TRBV27 and TRBJ2-2; D is unclear. This CDR3 is built from 16 residues. The germline CDR1 and CDR2 sequences are MNHEY and SMNVEV (reference sequence). V was cut by 7 bases and J by 4 bases, with 19 bases left in between. The CDR3 loop is CASTIFGPASTGELFF. The CDR3 DNA is TGTGCCAGCACCATATTTGGGCCTGCCTCCACCGGGGAGCTGTTTTTT.

The V and J genes are TRBV11-2 and TRBJ2-1; the D is unclear. This CDR3 has 15 amino acids. Germline CDR1 SGHAT, CDR2 FQNNGV. Trimming left V 3 bases short and J 4 bases short, with 13 bases between. CDR3: CASSLSPSLYNEQFF. The CDR3, as DNA: TGTGCCAGCAGCTTGAGCCCCTCTCTGTACAATGAGCAGTTCTTC.

The chain has TRBV7-9 and TRBJ2-5; the match to TRBD1 covers 8 bases. V lost 1 base to trimming and J lost 5 bases; unmatched junction nucleotides: 6. The CDR3 sequence is 15 residues long. Germline lookup yields CDR1 SEHNR and CDR2 FQNEAQ (reference sequence). The CDR3 protein is CASSLVDRGSETQYF. The CDR3 DNA sequence: TGTGCCAGCAGCTTAGTCGACAGGGGTTCGGAGACCCAGTACTTC.

The J gene is TRBJ2-2, the V gene TRBV15; TRBD2 agrees at 8 bases. Germline CDR1 is LNHNV and CDR2 is YYDKDF (reference sequence). With 5 bases clipped from V and 6 bases from J, the junction kept 14 bases outside the gene matches. The CDR3 extends over 17 amino acids. The CDR3 DNA sequence: TGTGCCACCAGCTCCCCCCGCTTCGGGGGGGCCGCCGGGGAGCTGTTTTTT. This codes for CATSSPRFGGAAGELFF. The full variable domain, rest sourced from reference TRBV15 and TRBJ2-2, is DAMVIQNPRYQVTQFGKPVTLSCSQTLNHNVMYWYQQKSSQAPKLLFHYYDKDFNNEADTPDNFQSRRPNTSFCFLDIRSPGLGDTAMYLCATSSPRFGGAAGELFFGEGSRLTVL.

V gene TRBV2 combines with J gene TRBJ2-1; 11 bases map to TRBD2. Losses at the gene ends were 7 bases for V and 4 bases for J; bases not matched to a gene: 6. This CDR3 is built from 15 residues. Looked up from germline, CDR1 is SNHLY and CDR2 is FYNNEI. The CDR3 DNA reads as TGTGCCAGCATTTCCGGGACTAGCGGTTACAATGAGCAGTTCTTC. Translated: CASISGTSGYNEQFF.

The rearrangement joins TRBV19 to TRBJ1-2; D is unresolved. V lost 6 bases, J lost 0 bases, and 11 bases lay in between. This CDR3 is built from 14 residues. The germline CDR1 and CDR2 sequences are LNHDA and SQIVND (reference sequence). In nucleotides, the CDR3 is TGTGCCAGTAGCCCGATGGGCCCTAACTATGGCTACACCTTC. This codes for CASSPMGPNYGYTF.

CDR3 amino acids: CASSPQAGNTEAFF. The DNA of the CDR3 is TGTGCCAGCAGCCCACAGGCGGGGAACACTGAAGCTTTCTTT. The rearrangement uses TRBV7-8 and TRBJ1-1; D is possibly TRBD1 (5 bases). Germline V gene data show CDR1 as SGHVS and CDR2 as FQNEAQ. This CDR3 has 14 amino acids. V was shortened by 5 bases and J by 1 base, with 11 bases between the two germline ends. The entire variable domain, with the rest obtained from reference TRBV7-8 and TRBJ1-1, is as follows: GAGVSQSPRYKVAKRGQDVALRCDPISGHVSLFWYQQALGQGPEFLTYFQNEAQLDKSGLPSDRFFAERPEGSVSTLKIQRTQQEDSAVYLCASSPQAGNTEAFFGQGTRLTVV.

The chain carries TRBV4-2 and TRBJ1-3; D is unresolved. V dropped 2 bases and J dropped 0 bases, with 14 bases sitting between them. The length of the CDR3 is 17 residues. Germline lookup yields CDR1 LGHNA and CDR2 YNFKEQ. The CDR3 reads CASSQQDGSYSGNTIYF. CDR3 bases: TGTGCCAGCAGCCAACAGGACGGCTCGTACTCTGGAAACACCATATATTTT.